The 29 T cell receptor beta chains given below trace back to one sample, sequenced in a study of technical replicates of blood from a few donors. Data came from immunoSEQ multiplex PCR; TCRdb stores just in-frame clones and leaves some out. The table includes about 83,000 clones, approximately 90% detected once. Sequencing input: T cells isolated from PBMCs. These receptors came from a human donor in good health.

Here the CDR3 reads CASSVVPGQGAEETQYF. The CDR3, as DNA: TGTGCCAGCAGCGTAGTACCTGGACAGGGGGCCGAAGAGACCCAGTACTTC. The chain uses TRBV9 and TRBJ2-5; 11 bases are a match to TRBD1. After removal of 0 bases from V and 3 bases from J, the junction contained 7 bases not matched to a gene. Germline loops: CDR1 SGDLS, CDR2 YYNGEE. The CDR3 loop spans 17 amino acids.

The chain couples TRBV10-3 to TRBJ2-2; 8 bases match TRBD2. This CDR3 has 15 residues. Losses at the gene ends were 6 bases for V and 1 base for J; bases not matched to a gene: 4. CDR1 is ENHRY, CDR2 SYGVKD, per germline. Here the CDR3 reads CAISIAGMNTGELFF. CDR3 DNA: TGTGCCATCAGCATAGCGGGGATGAACACCGGGGAGCTGTTTTTT.

The chain joins TRBV4-1 to TRBJ2-1; 11 nucleotides align to TRBD2. The germline V gene encodes CDR1 MGHRA and CDR2 YSYEKL. V shed 4 bases, J shed 3 bases, and the junction held 5 bases outside the gene matches. The CDR3 has 16 amino acids. The CDR3 sequence is CASSRLGLAVYNEQFF. Here the CDR3 DNA reads TGCGCCAGCAGCCGCTTGGGACTAGCGGTCTACAATGAGCAGTTCTTC.

This clone was found once. CDR3 DNA sequence: TGTGCCTGGCGTGGGGCGGGCTCCTACGAGCAGTACTTC. Its protein product is CAWRGAGSYEQYF. This chain uses TRBV30 with TRBJ2-7, with D possibly being TRBD1 or TRBD2 (5 bases each). V gave up 5 bases and J gave up 0 bases, with 11 bases separating them. This CDR3 spans 13 amino acids. Germline CDR1 is GTSNPN and CDR2 is SVGIG (reference sequence).

This clone occurred once. The rearrangement joins TRBV21-1 to TRBJ2-7; TRBD2 is taken as the D call from the table, unchecked against the DNA. TRBV21-1 is noted as a pseudogene. This CDR3 region has 21 residues. The CDR3 protein is CASRIGQLLAGGPRGTYEQYF. CDR3 bases: TGTGCCAGCAGGATCGGGCAGTTACTAGCGGGAGGGCCTCGTGGCACCTACGAGCAGTACTTC.

This clone has more than one count but fewer than ten. CDR3 protein: CASSLMASTPNEQYF. The DNA for the CDR3 is TGTGCCAGCAGCTTAATGGCCTCAACACCAAACGAGCAGTACTTC. This chain joins TRBV7-3 and TRBJ2-7; D ambiguous. CDR1 and CDR2 (germline): SGHTA, FQGTGA. CDR3 length: 15 residues. The ends were cut back, 1 base at V and 5 bases at J, with 15 bases in the middle.

The chain is built from TRBV29-1 and TRBJ2-1, with 7 bases lining up with TRBD2. V was clipped by 6 bases and J by 13 bases; unmatched bases: 9. This CDR3 comprises 11 residues. Germline loops: CDR1 SQVTM, CDR2 ANQGSEA. CDR3 region: CSVVDPGLQFF. The CDR3 DNA reads as TGCAGCGTGGTGGACCCGGGACTACAGTTCTTC.

This clone occurred once. V gene TRBV5-1 combines with J gene TRBJ2-7; 14 bases line up with TRBD2. The CDR3 sequence is 16 residues long. CDR1 and CDR2 from the germline V gene are SGHRS and YFSETQ. V gave up 1 base and J gave up 5 bases; unmatched junction bases: 5. This chain's CDR3 is CASSLFRGLAGDEQYF. The CDR3 region has the DNA TGCGCCAGCAGCTTGTTTAGGGGACTAGCGGGAGACGAGCAGTACTTC.

This clone was seen a single time. This chain uses TRBV18 with TRBJ1-4; weak D call: TRBD1 (5 bases). This CDR3 has 15 amino acids. CDR1 and CDR2 from the germline V gene are KGHSH and LQKENI. Trimming shortened V by 4 bases and J by 3 bases, and 12 bases separated the two germline ends. CDR3 in amino acids: CASSRGAAANEKLFF. CDR3 nucleotides: TGTGCCAGCTCACGCGGGGCGGCGGCTAATGAAAAACTGTTTTTT.

The rearrangement uses TRBV6-1 and TRBJ1-6, with D possibly being TRBD1 (6 bases). This CDR3 is 15 amino acids long. CDR1 is MNHNS and CDR2 is SASEGT in the germline V gene. V was pared by 5 bases and J by 8 bases, with 16 bases between. The CDR3 here is CASSTWGAGDSPLHF. CDR3 in DNA: TGTGCCAGCAGTACATGGGGGGCGGGAGATTCACCCCTCCACTTT.

The rearrangement uses TRBV10-3 and TRBJ2-7, with 8 positions matching TRBD2. In germline, CDR1 is ENHRY, CDR2 SYGVKD. The CDR3 sequence is 16 residues long. With 9 bases clipped from V and 7 bases from J, the junction kept 20 bases outside the gene matches. For the CDR3, the DNA is TGTGCCATATCGGACATATTTAGCGGGACCGCCATGGAGCAGTACTTC. Residues: CAISDIFSGTAMEQYF.

The rearrangement uses TRBV30 and TRBJ1-2; tentative D call: TRBD1 (6 bases). Germline V lookup: CDR1 GTSNPN, CDR2 SVGIG (reference sequence). Trimming pared 0 bases from V and 8 bases from J, leaving 16 bases between. The CDR3 extends over 14 amino acids. CDR3 nucleotide sequence: TGTGCCTGGAGTGTATCAGGGGCCGCAGAAGGCTACACCTTC. Encoded protein: CAWSVSGAAEGYTF.

The gene calls are TRBV7-9 and TRBJ2-4; unclear D gene. The V and J ends lost 2 bases and 0 bases respectively, with 14 bases between them. The CDR3 is 17 residues long. CDR1 and CDR2 (germline): SEHNR, FQNEAQ (reference sequence). The CDR3 here is CASSLSGPQLAKNIQYF. CDR3 nucleotide sequence: TGTGCCAGCAGCTTAAGTGGGCCACAATTAGCCAAAAACATTCAGTACTTC. The variable domain in full, with the rest retrieved from reference TRBV7-9 and TRBJ2-4, is DTGVSQNPRHKITKRGQNVTFRCDPISEHNRLYWYRQTLGQGPEFLTYFQNEAQLEKSRLLSDRFSAERPKGSFSTLEIQRTEQGDSAMYLCASSLSGPQLAKNIQYFGAGTRLSVL.

The gene calls are TRBV16 and TRBJ1-1, with 7 bases that match TRBD1. The CDR3 consists of 15 residues. V lost 4 bases and J lost 2; bases outside the gene matches: 7. Germline lookup yields CDR1 KGHSY and CDR2 FQNENV. CDR3 coding DNA: TGTGCCAGCAGCCTCCAGGGGGGCATCAACACTGAAGCTTTCTTT. Encoded protein: CASSLQGGINTEAFF.

The chain employs TRBV2 and TRBJ1-2; TRBD1 aligns across 10 bases. The germline CDR1 and CDR2 sequences are SNHLY and FYNNEI. V was pared by 8 bases and J by 4 bases, with 4 bases of the junction left unmatched. This CDR3 is built from 13 residues. CDR3 protein: CASLTGGGYGYTF. The CDR3 bases are TGTGCCAGCTTGACAGGGGGCGGCTATGGCTACACCTTC.

The chain joins TRBV29-1 to TRBJ1-2; the match to TRBD1 covers 7 bases. Trimming at V came to 5 bases and at J to 2 bases, leaving 5 bases not matched to a gene. The CDR3 runs to 13 residues. From germline, CDR1 is SQVTM and CDR2 ANQGSEA. The CDR3 is CSVPTGNNYGYTF. The CDR3 bases are TGCAGCGTTCCGACAGGGAACAACTATGGCTACACCTTC.

The chain is built from TRBV7-8 and TRBJ2-4; D possibly corresponds to TRBD2 (7 bases). Trimming pared 0 bases from V and 0 bases from J, leaving 15 bases between. CDR1 is SGHVS and CDR2 is FQNEAQ in the germline V gene. This CDR3 has 18 residues. This CDR3 is CASSLAERGGVAKNIQYF. The CDR3 DNA is TGTGCCAGCAGCTTAGCCGAAAGAGGGGGGGTAGCCAAAAACATTCAGTACTTC.

This CDR3 is CASSVSGGHQSGELFF. The CDR3 bases are TGTGCCAGCAGCGTGTCCGGGGGGCATCAATCCGGGGAGCTGTTTTTT. This chain uses TRBV9 with TRBJ2-2; possible D gene TRBD2, 7 bases. CDR3 length equals 16 residues. Between the trimmed V and J ends, which lost 2 bases and 6 bases, there was a span of 17 bases. CDR1 and CDR2 from the germline V gene are SGDLS and YYNGEE.

The rearrangement joins TRBV4-1 to TRBJ2-3; TRBD2 matches 9 bases. The length of the CDR3 is 17 residues. V lost 5 bases and J lost 1; bases outside the gene matches: 10. Per the germline V gene, CDR1 is MGHRA and CDR2 is YSYEKL. The CDR3 spells CASSKPGLAAGTDTQYF. CDR3 bases: TGCGCCAGCAGCAAACCGGGACTAGCAGCTGGCACAGATACGCAGTATTTT.

The table lists this clone with a count of one. V usage is TRBV5-4 and J usage is TRBJ2-4; a possible D gene is TRBD2 (5 bases). Germline V gene data show CDR1 as SGHNT and CDR2 as YYREEE (reference sequence). Trimming removed 0 bases at V and 4 bases at J, with 8 bases between. The CDR3 consists of 14 residues. CDR3 coding DNA: TGTGCCAGCAGCTTGGGGGAGCTGAAAAACATTCAGTACTTC. Its translation is CASSLGELKNIQYF.

This sequence joins TRBV28 and TRBJ1-1; 9 bases fit TRBD1. V shed 9 bases and J 4 bases; nucleotides not matched to a gene: 6. This CDR3 is built from 13 residues. CDR1 MDHEN and CDR2 SYDVKM come from the germline V gene. Here the CDR3 reads CASTGGWGTEAFF. CDR3 coding DNA: TGTGCCAGTACAGGGGGCTGGGGCACTGAAGCTTTCTTT.

The V gene is TRBV19, the J gene TRBJ2-7; 9 nucleotides agree with TRBD1. The CDR3 has 17 amino acids. Germline CDR1 is LNHDA and CDR2 is SQIVND (reference sequence). V shed 4 bases, J shed 5 bases, and the junction held 15 bases outside the gene matches. As DNA, the CDR3 is TGTGCCAGTAGTACGCATACTCCGGGACAGGGTTCGCACGAGCAGTACTTC. Translation: CASSTHTPGQGSHEQYF.

The chain is built from TRBV19 and TRBJ2-7, with TRBD1 matching 8 bases. Unmatched junction bases numbered 2, after V lost 3 bases and J lost 1 base. This CDR3 comprises 14 residues. In germline, CDR1 is LNHDA, CDR2 SQIVND (reference sequence). This CDR3 is CASSMTGVSYEQYF. For the CDR3, the DNA is TGTGCCAGTAGTATGACAGGGGTTTCCTACGAGCAGTACTTC.

About this clone: As the CDR3 is not closed by the conserved phenylalanine or tryptophan, this likely results from a read error. No DNA is shown, since the ends of the CDR3 on it are uncertain; the CDR3 is the one TCRdb lists. This rearrangement joins TRBV9 to TRBJ2-7; the D call of TRBD1 is as the table states it, not checked on the DNA. CDR1 SGDLS and CDR2 YYNGEE come from the germline V gene. Inclusive of both ends, the CDR3 amounts to 13 amino acids. The CDR3: CASSSTHRGQGAP.

The chain is built from TRBV5-1 and TRBJ2-7; D not resolved. V was cut by 0 bases and J by 2 bases, with 12 bases left in between. The CDR3 is 15 amino acids. In germline, CDR1 is SGHRS, CDR2 YFSETQ. As DNA, the CDR3 is TGCGCCAGCAGCTTGGGCGGAGCTCTGACCTACGAGCAGTACTTC. It codes for CASSLGGALTYEQYF.

The genes are TRBV5-1 and TRBJ1-1, with 8 bases identical to TRBD1. The germline V gene encodes CDR1 SGHRS and CDR2 YFSETQ. J was trimmed by 1 base and V by 3 bases; bases with no gene match: 2. CDR3 length: 14 amino acids. In nucleotides, the CDR3 is TGCGCCAGCAGCTGGGGGACAGGGAACACTGAAGCTTTCTTT. This translates into CASSWGTGNTEAFF.

The DNA for the CDR3 is TGTGCCATCAGCGGAGGGACGGGGAGTTGGGACGAGCAGTACTTC. Encoded protein: CAISGGTGSWDEQYF. The chain recombines TRBV10-3 with TRBJ2-7, with a possible D match to TRBD2 (6 bases). The germline V gene has CDR1 ENHRY and CDR2 SYGVKD. The CDR3 length is 15 residues. V was clipped by 6 bases and J by 5 bases, with 20 bases between them.

CDR3 in DNA: TGCGCCAGCAGCCAAACAGGAGCCGAGCAGTACTTC. It encodes CASSQTGAEQYF. The V call is TRBV4-1, the J call TRBJ2-7; tentatively, D is TRBD1 (5 bases). Trimming took 2 bases from V and 6 from J, leaving 8 bases between them. The CDR3 is 12 residues long. In germline, CDR1 is MGHRA, CDR2 YSYEKL.

This chain joins TRBV27 and TRBJ2-7; D is unresolved. Trimming took 5 bases from V and 4 from J, leaving 9 bases between them. This CDR3 has 12 residues. The germline V gene encodes CDR1 MNHEY and CDR2 SMNVEV (reference sequence). The CDR3 bases are TGTGCCAGCAGTCGAAACAAGTACGAGCAGTACTTC. This sequence encodes CASSRNKYEQYF.